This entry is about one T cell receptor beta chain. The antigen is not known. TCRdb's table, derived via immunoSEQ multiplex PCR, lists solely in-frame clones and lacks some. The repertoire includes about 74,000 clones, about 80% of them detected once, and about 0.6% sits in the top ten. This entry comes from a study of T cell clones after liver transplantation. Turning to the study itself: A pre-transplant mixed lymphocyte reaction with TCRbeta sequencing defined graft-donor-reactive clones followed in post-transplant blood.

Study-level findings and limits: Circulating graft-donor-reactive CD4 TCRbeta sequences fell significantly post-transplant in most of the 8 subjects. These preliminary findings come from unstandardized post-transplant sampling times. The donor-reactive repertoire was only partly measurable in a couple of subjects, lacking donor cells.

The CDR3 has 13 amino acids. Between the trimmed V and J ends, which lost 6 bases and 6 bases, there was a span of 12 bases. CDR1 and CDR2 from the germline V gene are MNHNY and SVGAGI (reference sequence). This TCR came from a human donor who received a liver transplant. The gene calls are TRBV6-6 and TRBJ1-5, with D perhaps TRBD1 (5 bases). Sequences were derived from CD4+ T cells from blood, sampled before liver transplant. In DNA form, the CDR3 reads TGTGCCAGCAGCCTGCAGGGTACTCAGCCCCAGCATTTT. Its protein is CASSLQGTQPQHF.